This T cell receptor (beta chain) is drawn from a study of shared T cell receptors in the human thymus listed by TCRdb under 2021. Notes on the research overall: The study examined how self-reactive, shared T-cell receptor alpha chains are generated in the human thymus.

Spanning cysteine to phenylalanine, the CDR3 consists of 16 amino acids. Only the CDR3 region is kept as DNA, spanning 48 bases read in frame from base 1. Trimming accounts for 0 bases at V and 8 bases at J, while the number of junction bases matched to no gene is 9. CDR1 SGHAT and CDR2 FQNNGV were looked up in the germline V gene. The library came from the immunoSEQ multiplex PCR assay. Held by TCRdb, this immuneACCESS table contains in-frame sequences only and omits some clones. Under half of the omission traces to an unresolved V gene where checked; the cause of the rest is unknown. This sample is represented by hundreds of thousands of clones; 85% to 90% of them were singletons. The top ten clones comprise over 0.008% of the sample. A remark on this clone: The clone's antigen remains unknown. Base qualities are not provided; no much larger clone lies one nucleotide away.

These data were also reused for a study on human thymus T cells. Per that second paper: Donors were immunologically healthy infants undergoing open corrective cardiac surgery for congenital heart defects in Finland. Thymus tissue was collected as surgical resects that were removed during corrective cardiac surgery. V and J gene segment usage appeared biased in both thymic and peripheral blood repertoires. Highly overlapping thymic TCR repertoires among unrelated individuals were reported in the related research. The study used roughly eight infant thymus samples plus four related peripheral blood samples to characterize TCR alpha and beta repertoires. Donor ages ranged from about 7 to 244 days, and the cohort comprised six or seven male and a couple of female infants. Thymocytes were mechanically released from the tissue and were stored as pellets of roughly 9.5-34 million cells at -70 degrees C. Genomic DNA was extracted from frozen cell pellets with a QIAsymphony instrument. TCRB and TCRAD loci were amplified from a standardized quantity of quality-controlled genomic DNA using the immunoSEQ multiplex PCR assay. Amplicons spanned the V(D)J region at a length sufficient to cover the CDR3 and identify V and J genes. Through the commercial immunoSEQ service, the amplicons were sequenced on an Illumina platform. Primer bias and sequencing errors were corrected using previously described methods, and TCRAD and TCRB definitions followed the IMGT database. The repertoires were analysed using immunoSEQ Analyzer 3.0 and VDJTools for basic statistics, V/J segment usage, diversity estimates, rarefaction and pairwise overlap. Diversity was estimated using the Chao1, ChaoE, Efron-Thisted, Shannon and inverse Simpson indices, and was also estimated on datasets down-sampled to the size of the smallest sample. Repertoire overlap was determined by strict matching of CDR3 nucleotide sequence, V gene and J gene, and Jaccard-based multidimensional scaling clustering was applied. On average, around 810,000 unique TCRB clonotypes were obtained from thymus samples, compared with roughly 84,000 from blood samples.

Sequencing was carried out using thymocytes. The source is a boy younger than two with a congenital heart defect. Donor details come from another sample of the same person, matched by shared clones. This sequence uses TRBV11-2 and TRBJ1-4; TRBD1 fits 7 bases in the junction. The sequence in DNA is TGTGCCAGCAGCTTAGATGGGGACAGCGGTAGCGAAAAACTGTTTTTT. Its product reads: CASSLDGDSGSEKLFF.